This TCR beta chain comes out of a study of T cell repertoires in cytomegalovirus infection. For the study at large: Recently identified HLA-C-restricted and well-studied HLA-B-restricted CMV epitopes were used.

At least ten counts were recorded for this clonotype. Its specificity is not known. TCRdb re-called the reads with MiXCR, one entry per CDR3 protein. The sample lists approximately 110,000 distinct CDR3 sequences, about 30% occurring once. The germline V gene has CDR1 MNHEY and CDR2 SVGAGI. Trimming took off 1 base at V and 2 bases at J, with 9 bases between the two ends. The CDR3 has 15 amino acids. The sequence was obtained from a human donor in good health (CMV status not recorded). Some clones in this sample may be carry-over from other donors' samples. The chain combines TRBV6-5 with TRBJ2-1; a possible D gene is TRBD1 (5 bases). Here the sequenced sample was CD8+ T cells from cultured PBMCs, taken from culture after CMV antigen stimulation. This CDR3 reads CASSYFRGTYNEQFF. The CDR3 region has the DNA TGTGCCAGCAGTTACTTTAGGGGCACCTACAATGAGCAGTTCTTC.